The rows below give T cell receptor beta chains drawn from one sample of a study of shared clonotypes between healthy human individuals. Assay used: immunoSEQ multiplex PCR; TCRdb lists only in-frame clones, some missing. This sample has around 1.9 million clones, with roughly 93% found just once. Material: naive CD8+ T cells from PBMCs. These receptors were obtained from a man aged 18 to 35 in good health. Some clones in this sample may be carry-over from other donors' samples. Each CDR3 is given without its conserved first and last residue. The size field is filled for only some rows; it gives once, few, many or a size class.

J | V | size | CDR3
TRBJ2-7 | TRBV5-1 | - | ASSLGPPIHEQY
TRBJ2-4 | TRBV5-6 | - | ASSLPSGSQNIQY
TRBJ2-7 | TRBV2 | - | ASSEPTPYEQY
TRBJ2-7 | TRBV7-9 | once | ASSLVGPSYEQY
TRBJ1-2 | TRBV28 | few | ASMKFGYGYT
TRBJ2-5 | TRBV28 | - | ASSPGSETGHPETQY
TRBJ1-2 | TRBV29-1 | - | SVVGSYGYT
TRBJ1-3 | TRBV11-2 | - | ASSLGTSGNTIY
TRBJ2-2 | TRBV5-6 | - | ASKRGGRATGELF
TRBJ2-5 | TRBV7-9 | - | ASSPGRFETQY
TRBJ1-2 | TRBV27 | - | ASSFDGTGAYGYT
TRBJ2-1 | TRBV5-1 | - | ASSLYRSGEYNEQF
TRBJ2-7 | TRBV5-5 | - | ASSLVSSYEQY
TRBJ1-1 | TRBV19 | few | ASSMDRGEDTEAF
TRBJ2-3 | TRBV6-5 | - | ASSYSRSPTDTQY
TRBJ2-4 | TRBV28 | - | ASSFGDLAKNIQY
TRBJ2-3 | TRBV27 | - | ASSFGGRTDTQY
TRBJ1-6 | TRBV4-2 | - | ASSEGPTGGGSPLH
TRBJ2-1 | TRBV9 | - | ASSDGTSGGNEQF
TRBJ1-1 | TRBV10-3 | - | AISESASGNTEAF
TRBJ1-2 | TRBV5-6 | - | ASSLRDREVEGYT
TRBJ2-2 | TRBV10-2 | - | ASSGKRHGGAGELF
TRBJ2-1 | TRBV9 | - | ASSVEGGRNNEQF
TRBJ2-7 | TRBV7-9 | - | ASSSRTGPRVYEQY
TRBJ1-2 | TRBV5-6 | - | ASSPPAAGEGYT
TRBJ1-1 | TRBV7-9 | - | ASTRGAVEAF
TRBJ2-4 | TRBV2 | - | ASRDRDRAQNIQY
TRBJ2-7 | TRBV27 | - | ASRTGIHEQY
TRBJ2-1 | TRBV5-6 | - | ASSLGGNEQF
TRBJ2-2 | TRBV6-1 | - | ASSEALGPGELF